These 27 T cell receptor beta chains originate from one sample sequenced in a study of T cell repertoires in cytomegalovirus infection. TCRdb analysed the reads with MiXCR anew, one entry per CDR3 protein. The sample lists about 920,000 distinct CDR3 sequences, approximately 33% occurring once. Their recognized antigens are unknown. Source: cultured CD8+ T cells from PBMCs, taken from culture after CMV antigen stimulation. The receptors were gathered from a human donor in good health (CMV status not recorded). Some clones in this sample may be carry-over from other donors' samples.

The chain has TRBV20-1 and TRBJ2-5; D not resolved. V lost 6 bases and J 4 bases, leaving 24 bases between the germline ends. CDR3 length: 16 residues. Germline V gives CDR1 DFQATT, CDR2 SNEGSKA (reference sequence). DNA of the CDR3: TGCAGTGCCCCTAACCACCCGACCCCGCCGATAGAGACCCAGTACTTC. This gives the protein CSAPNHPTPPIETQYF.

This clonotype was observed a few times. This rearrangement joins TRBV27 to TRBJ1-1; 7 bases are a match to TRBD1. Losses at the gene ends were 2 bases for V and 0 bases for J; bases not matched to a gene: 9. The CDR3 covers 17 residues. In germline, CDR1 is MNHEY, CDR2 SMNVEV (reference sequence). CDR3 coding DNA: TGTGCCAGCAGTTTAACCAGGGGGGGTATTATGAACACTGAAGCTTTCTTT. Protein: CASSLTRGGIMNTEAFF.

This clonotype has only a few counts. This chain's CDR3 is CASSVRTSGQLDTQYF. Written as DNA, the CDR3 is TGCGCCAGCAGCGTCCGGACTAGCGGGCAGTTAGATACGCAGTATTTT. The rearrangement joins TRBV4-1 to TRBJ2-3; 11 nucleotides agree with TRBD2. CDR3 length equals 16 residues. Germline lookup yields CDR1 MGHRA and CDR2 YSYEKL. The V segment lost 5 bases and the J segment 5 bases; nucleotides outside the gene matches: 9.

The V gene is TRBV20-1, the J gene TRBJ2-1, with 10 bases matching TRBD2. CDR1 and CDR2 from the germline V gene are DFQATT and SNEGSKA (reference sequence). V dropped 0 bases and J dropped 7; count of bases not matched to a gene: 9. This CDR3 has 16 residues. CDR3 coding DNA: TGCAGTGCTAGAGATCTGTTTAGCGGGGGGCTGAATGAGCAGTTCTTC. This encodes CSARDLFSGGLNEQFF.

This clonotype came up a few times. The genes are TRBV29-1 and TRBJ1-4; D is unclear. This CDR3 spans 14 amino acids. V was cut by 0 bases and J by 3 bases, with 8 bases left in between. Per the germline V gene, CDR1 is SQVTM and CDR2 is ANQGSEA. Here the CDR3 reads CSVEEGSPNEKLFF. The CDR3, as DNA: TGCAGCGTTGAAGAGGGCAGTCCTAATGAAAAACTGTTTTTT.

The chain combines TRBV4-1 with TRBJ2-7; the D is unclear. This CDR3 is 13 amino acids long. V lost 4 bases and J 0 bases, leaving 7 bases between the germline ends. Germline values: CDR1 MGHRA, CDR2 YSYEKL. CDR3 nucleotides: TGCGCCAGCAGCCCTTCGGACTCCTACGAGCAGTACTTC. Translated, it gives CASSPSDSYEQYF.

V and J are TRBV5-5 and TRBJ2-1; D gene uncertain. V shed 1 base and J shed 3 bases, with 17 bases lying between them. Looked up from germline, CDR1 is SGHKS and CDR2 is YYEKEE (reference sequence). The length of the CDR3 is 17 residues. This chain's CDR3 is CASSLFKTASFYNEQFF. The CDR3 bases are TGTGCCAGCAGCTTGTTCAAGACGGCCAGTTTCTACAATGAGCAGTTCTTC.

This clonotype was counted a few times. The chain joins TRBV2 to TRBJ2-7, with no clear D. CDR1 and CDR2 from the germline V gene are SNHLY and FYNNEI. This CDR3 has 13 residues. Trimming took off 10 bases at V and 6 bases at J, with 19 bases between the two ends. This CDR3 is CATMPDGRSEQYF. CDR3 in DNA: TGTGCCACCATGCCAGACGGGCGGTCCGAGCAGTACTTC.

The CDR3 protein is CASSPTLDSHYEQYF. The DNA for the CDR3 is TGTGCCAGCAGCCCCACCTTAGACAGCCACTACGAGCAGTACTTC. The rearrangement uses TRBV6-1 and TRBJ2-7, with a tentative D call TRBD1 (5 bases). Germline V lookup: CDR1 MNHNS, CDR2 SASEGT. This CDR3 is built from 15 residues. Trimming took off 6 bases at V and 3 bases at J, with 18 bases between the two ends.

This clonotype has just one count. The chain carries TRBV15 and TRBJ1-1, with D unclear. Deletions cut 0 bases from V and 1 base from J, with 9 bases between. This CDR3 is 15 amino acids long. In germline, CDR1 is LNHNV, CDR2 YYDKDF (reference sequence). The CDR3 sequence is CATSRDTERNTEAFF. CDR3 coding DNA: TGTGCCACCAGCAGAGATACCGAGAGGAACACTGAAGCTTTCTTT.

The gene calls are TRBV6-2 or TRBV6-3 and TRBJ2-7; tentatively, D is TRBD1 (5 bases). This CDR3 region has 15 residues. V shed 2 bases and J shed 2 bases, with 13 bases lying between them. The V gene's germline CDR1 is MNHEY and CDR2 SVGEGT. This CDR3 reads CASSYGADVTYEQYV. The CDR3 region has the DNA TGTGCCAGCAGTTACGGGGCTGATGTGACCTACGAGCAGTACGTC.

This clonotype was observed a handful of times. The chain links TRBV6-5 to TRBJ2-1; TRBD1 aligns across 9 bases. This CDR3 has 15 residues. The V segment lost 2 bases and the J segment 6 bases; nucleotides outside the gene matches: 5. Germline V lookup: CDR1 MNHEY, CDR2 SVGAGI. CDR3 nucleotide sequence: TGTGCCAGCAGTTACCAGGACAGGGGTGTCAATGAGCAGTTCTTC. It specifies CASSYQDRGVNEQFF.

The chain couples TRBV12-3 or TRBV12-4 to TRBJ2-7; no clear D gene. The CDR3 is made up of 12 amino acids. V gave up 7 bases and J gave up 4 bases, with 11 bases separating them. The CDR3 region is CASTFYGYEQYF. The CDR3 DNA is TGTGCCAGCACCTTTTATGGTTACGAGCAGTACTTC.

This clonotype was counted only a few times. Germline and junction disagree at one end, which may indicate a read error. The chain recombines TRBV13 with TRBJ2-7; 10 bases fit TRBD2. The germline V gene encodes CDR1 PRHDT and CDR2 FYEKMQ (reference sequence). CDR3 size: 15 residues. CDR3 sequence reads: CASRLGAGGPDEQYF. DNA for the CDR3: TGTGCCAGCAGATTAGGAGCGGGGGGGCCGGACGAGCAGTACTTC.

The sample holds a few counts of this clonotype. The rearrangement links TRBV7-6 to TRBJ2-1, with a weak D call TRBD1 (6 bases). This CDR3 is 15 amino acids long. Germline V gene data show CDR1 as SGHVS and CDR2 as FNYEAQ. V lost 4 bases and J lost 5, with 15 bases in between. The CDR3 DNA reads TGTGCCAGCAGCTCAACCGTGACAGGAAACAATGAGCAGTTCTTC. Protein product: CASSSTVTGNNEQFF.

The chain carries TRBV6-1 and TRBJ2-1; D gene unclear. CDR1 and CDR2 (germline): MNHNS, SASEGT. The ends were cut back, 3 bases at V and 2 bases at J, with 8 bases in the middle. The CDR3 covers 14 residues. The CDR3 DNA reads TGTGCCAGCAGTGACGTGGGGACCTACAATGAGCAGTTCTTC. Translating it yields CASSDVGTYNEQFF.

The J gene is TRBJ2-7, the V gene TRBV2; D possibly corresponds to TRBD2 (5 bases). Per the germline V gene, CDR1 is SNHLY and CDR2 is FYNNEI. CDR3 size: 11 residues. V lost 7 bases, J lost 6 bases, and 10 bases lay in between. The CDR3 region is CASTAAGEQYF. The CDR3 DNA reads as TGTGCCAGCACTGCTGCGGGCGAGCAGTACTTC.

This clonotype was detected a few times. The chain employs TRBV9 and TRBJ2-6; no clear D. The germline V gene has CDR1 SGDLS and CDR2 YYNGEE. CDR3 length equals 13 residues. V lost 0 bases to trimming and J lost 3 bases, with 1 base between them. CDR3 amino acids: CASSVDGANVLTF. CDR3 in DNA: TGTGCCAGCAGCGTAGATGGGGCCAACGTCCTGACTTTC.

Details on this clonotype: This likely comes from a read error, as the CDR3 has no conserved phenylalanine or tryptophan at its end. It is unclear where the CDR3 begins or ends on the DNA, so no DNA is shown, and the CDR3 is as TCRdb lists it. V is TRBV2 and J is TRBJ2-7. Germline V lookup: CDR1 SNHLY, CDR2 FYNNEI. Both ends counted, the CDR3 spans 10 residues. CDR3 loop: CASSGLKPVL.

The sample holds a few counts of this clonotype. The CDR3 is CASSPKIRDSYMNTEAFF. The DNA for the CDR3 is TGTGCCAGCAGCCCTAAGATCAGGGACAGCTATATGAACACTGAAGCTTTCTTT. The chain employs TRBV9 and TRBJ1-1; 7 bases align to TRBD1. The CDR3 is 18 residues long. The trim removed 4 bases at V and 0 bases at J, leaving 15 bases unmatched. Germline V gene sequence: CDR1 SGDLS, CDR2 YYNGEE.

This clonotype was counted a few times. DNA of the CDR3: TGTGCCAGCAGCTTATGGGGGCGCGGTGTGTACACCTTC. It is translated as CASSLWGRGVYTF. This chain links TRBV7-3 with TRBJ1-2, with TRBD1 as a possible D gene (6 bases). The CDR3 covers 13 residues. Germline V lookup: CDR1 SGHTA, CDR2 FQGTGA. V lost 2 bases, J lost 11 bases, and 15 bases lay in between.

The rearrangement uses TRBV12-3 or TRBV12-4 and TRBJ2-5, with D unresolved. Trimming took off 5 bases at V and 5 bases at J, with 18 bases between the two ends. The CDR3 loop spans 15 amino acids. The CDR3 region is CASSTSVGRWETQYF. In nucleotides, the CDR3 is TGTGCCAGCAGTACTTCCGTCGGGCGTTGGGAGACCCAGTACTTC.

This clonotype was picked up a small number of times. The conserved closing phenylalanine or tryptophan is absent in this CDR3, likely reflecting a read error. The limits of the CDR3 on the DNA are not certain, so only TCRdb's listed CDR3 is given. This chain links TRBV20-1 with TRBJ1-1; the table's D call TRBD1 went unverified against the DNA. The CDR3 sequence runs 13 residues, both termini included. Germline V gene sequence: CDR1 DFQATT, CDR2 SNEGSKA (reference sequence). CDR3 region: CSAYSTGQGISWV.

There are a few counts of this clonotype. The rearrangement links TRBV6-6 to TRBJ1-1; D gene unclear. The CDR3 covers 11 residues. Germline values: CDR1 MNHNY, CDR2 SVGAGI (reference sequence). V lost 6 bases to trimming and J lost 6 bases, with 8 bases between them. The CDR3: CASRIGPEAFF. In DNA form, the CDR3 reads TGTGCCAGCAGGATTGGGCCTGAAGCTTTCTTT.

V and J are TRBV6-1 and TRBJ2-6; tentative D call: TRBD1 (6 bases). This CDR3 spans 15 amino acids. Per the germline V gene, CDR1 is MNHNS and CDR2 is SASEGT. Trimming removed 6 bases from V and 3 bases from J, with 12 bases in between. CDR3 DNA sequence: TGTGCCAGCAGCTTCACAGGGTTTGGGGCCAACGTCCTGACTTTC. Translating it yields CASSFTGFGANVLTF.

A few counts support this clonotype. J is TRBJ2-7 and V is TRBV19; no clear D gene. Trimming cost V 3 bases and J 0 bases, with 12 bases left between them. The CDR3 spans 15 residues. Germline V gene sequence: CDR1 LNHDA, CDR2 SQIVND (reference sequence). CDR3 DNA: TGTGCCAGTAGTATCGGCAGGTCGACCTCCTACGAGCAGTACTTC. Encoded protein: CASSIGRSTSYEQYF.

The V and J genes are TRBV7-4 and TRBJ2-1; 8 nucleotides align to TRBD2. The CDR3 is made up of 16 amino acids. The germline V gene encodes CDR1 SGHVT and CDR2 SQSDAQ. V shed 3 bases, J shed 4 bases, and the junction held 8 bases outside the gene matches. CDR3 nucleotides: TGTGCCAGCAGCTTCGTTCGCGGGGGGCATTACAATGAGCAGTTCTTC. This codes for CASSFVRGGHYNEQFF.